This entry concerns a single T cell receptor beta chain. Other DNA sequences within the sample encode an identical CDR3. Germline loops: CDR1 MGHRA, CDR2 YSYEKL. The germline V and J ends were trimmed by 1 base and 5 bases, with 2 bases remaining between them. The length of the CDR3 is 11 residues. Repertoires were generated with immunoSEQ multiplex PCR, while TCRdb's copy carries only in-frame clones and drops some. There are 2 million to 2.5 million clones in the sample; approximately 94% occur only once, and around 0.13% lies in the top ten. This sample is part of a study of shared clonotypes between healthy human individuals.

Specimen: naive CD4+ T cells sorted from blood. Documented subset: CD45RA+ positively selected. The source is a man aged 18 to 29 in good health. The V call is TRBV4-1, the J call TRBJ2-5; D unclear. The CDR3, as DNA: TGCGCCAGCAGCCAAGCGGAGACCCAGTACTTC. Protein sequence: CASSQAETQYF.